Following are 5 T cell receptor beta chains from one sample sequenced in a study of T-cell memory formation after mild COVID-19. Via MiXCR, TCRdb re-called the 5' RACE reads, giving one row per CDR3 protein. Found here are about 500,000 distinct CDR3 sequences, just over 20% of them singletons; the top ten hold 9.5% to 15%. Sequencing was carried out using PBMCs or a T cell subset sorted from them (not recorded which). Receptors originate from an adult woman who had mild COVID-19 (a few samples of this study predate the infection). Cell type and time point are not known.

This clonotype was seen only a few times. The chain couples TRBV4-3 to TRBJ2-1; 8 bases are shared with TRBD2. The CDR3 is 17 residues long. Germline V CDR1 and CDR2: LGHNA, YSLEER. V lost 0 bases and J lost 0; bases outside the gene matches: 4. The CDR3 loop is CASSQDRREVSYNEQFF. CDR3 bases: TGCGCCAGCAGCCAAGATCGGCGGGAGGTCTCCTACAATGAGCAGTTCTTC.

The chain has TRBV4-3 and TRBJ2-7; 7 nucleotides line up with TRBD1. V was pared by 3 bases and J by 2 bases, with 16 bases of the junction left unmatched. Per germline, CDR1 LGHNA and CDR2 YSLEER. CDR3 length: 18 amino acids. CDR3 sequence reads: CASSHLLRERGPTYEQYF. In DNA, the CDR3 is TGCGCCAGCAGCCACCTCCTAAGGGAGAGGGGGCCAACCTACGAGCAGTACTTC.

This rearrangement joins TRBV20-1 to TRBJ2-6; 7 bases match TRBD1. CDR1 DFQATT and CDR2 SNEGSKA come from the germline V gene (reference sequence). This CDR3 comprises 15 residues. J gave up 2 bases and V 0 bases, and 1 base lay outside the gene matches. The CDR3 reads CSARDTGAGANVLTF. CDR3 in DNA: TGCAGTGCTAGAGATACAGGGGCTGGGGCCAACGTCCTGACTTTC.

The V and J genes are TRBV5-1 and TRBJ2-2; 10 positions match TRBD1. Germline loops: CDR1 SGHRS, CDR2 YFSETQ. V shed 4 bases, J shed 6 bases, and the junction held 9 bases outside the gene matches. The CDR3 contains 16 residues. The CDR3 loop is CASSGHRDRGPGELFF. The CDR3 coding sequence is TGCGCCAGCAGCGGACACCGGGACAGGGGACCCGGGGAGCTGTTTTTT.

This chain uses TRBV24-1 with TRBJ2-1; 10 nucleotides agree with TRBD2. In germline, CDR1 is KGHDR, CDR2 SFDVKD. V shed 8 bases and J 6 bases; nucleotides not matched to a gene: 3. This CDR3 is 13 amino acids long. CDR3: CATKAGGINEQFF. The CDR3, as DNA: TGTGCCACCAAAGCGGGGGGGATCAATGAGCAGTTCTTC.